This T cell receptor (beta chain) was identified in a study of T cells in Graves' hyperthyroidism and ophthalmopathy. Study-level findings and limits: Blood also carried most thyroid clonotypes expanded above 0.001. Stable hyperthyroidism was told apart from ophthalmopathy by a model built on 13 V-J features. The model's output predicted ophthalmopathy at a median of about 5.9 months prior to onset.

V dropped 3 bases and J dropped 8 bases, with 19 bases sitting between them. The germline CDR1 and CDR2 sequences are DFQATT and SNEGSKA (reference sequence). This CDR3 is 14 amino acids long. This clonotype came up many times. Its specificity is unknown. Amplified TCR beta CDR3 regions derived from RNA transcripts. TCR CDR3 regions were first amplified by RT-PCR with HTBI primers. TCRdb used MiXCR to reprocess the multiplex PCR reads, holding one entry per CDR3 protein. The data show about 570,000 distinct CDR3 sequences, roughly 46% seen once. This sequence originates from an adult woman with Graves' disease, either hyperthyroidism or ophthalmopathy (not recorded which). V usage is TRBV20-1 and J usage is TRBJ1-1, with unresolved D. The sequencing sample was made of peripheral blood or thyroid tissue (not recorded which). The CDR3 DNA sequence: TGCAGTGCTAGCCCAGACGCGGGAGGCAGCGAAGCTTTCTTT. Encoded protein: CSASPDAGGSEAFF.